The 2 T cell receptor beta chains presented below share a single source sample, sequenced in a study of OX40 agonist ivuxolimab in advanced cancers. Libraries were constructed by the immunoSEQ multiplex PCR assay. TCRdb took over this immuneACCESS table, retaining in-frame rearrangements with V and J assigned. Such tables are incomplete; in checked studies, under half of the missing clones stem from an unresolved V gene, and the remainder is unexplained. Counted in this sample were fewer than 65,000 clones; roughly 86% of them appeared once. Approximately 0.99% of the sample goes to the ten largest clones. The sequencing used CD4+ or CD8+ T cells sorted from blood, collected in a trial of the OX40 agonist ivuxolimab. All receptors derive from an adult with an advanced solid tumor such as melanoma, head and neck, liver or kidney cancer.

The chain recombines TRBV2 with TRBJ2-1; TRBD2 matches at 10 bases. The CDR3 is 14 residues long. CDR1 and CDR2 (germline): SNHLY, FYNNEI. The V segment lost 7 bases and the J segment 11 bases; nucleotides outside the gene matches: 11. The CDR3 loop is CASNPAGGEMKQFF. CDR3 nucleotides: TGTGCCAGCAACCCAGCGGGAGGGGAAATGAAGCAGTTCTTC.

This clone is a singleton in its sample. The chain couples TRBV28 to TRBJ2-3; 9 bases match TRBD1. The CDR3 consists of 18 residues. V lost 2 bases and J lost 4; bases outside the gene matches: 13. CDR1 MDHEN and CDR2 SYDVKM come from the germline V gene. CDR3 amino acids: CASSLNRGLYPFADTQYF. The CDR3 DNA reads TGTGCCAGCAGTTTAAACAGGGGGCTATACCCTTTCGCAGATACGCAGTATTTT.